The T cell receptor (beta chain) described here comes from a study of neurological immune-mediated disorders (dated by TCRdb to the late 2010s). For the wider study: Among the roughly 34 multiple sclerosis patients, relapsing-remitting MS was present in some 31 and secondary progressive MS was present in 3. The cohort comprised 68 subjects: approximately 15 HAM/TSP patients, 35 or so multiple sclerosis patients and 20 or so healthy controls. The study compared peripheral blood TCR-beta repertoires of HTLV-I-associated myelopathy (HAM/TSP) patients, multiple sclerosis patients and healthy controls using UMI-based sequencing. The approximately 110 TCR-beta libraries included longitudinal samples, technical triplicates and paired sorted CD4+ and CD8+ T-cell subsets alongside PBMC samples. What the research found in general, with its limitations: TCR clonal expansion was highest in HAM/TSP patients and lowest in MS patients, with MS patients falling below even healthy controls. Phylogenetic analysis grouped repertoires from 18 of 34 MS patients into a cluster of related CDR3 sequences, suggesting a possible repertoire-level signature. Across subjects, expanded clones never shared an identical CDR3 amino acid sequence, which suggests that the TCR-beta repertoires in every group were private. The MS cluster showed no association with clinical or MRI features, and the authors stated that larger cohorts are needed.

This clonotype was counted at least ten times. Its antigen is not yet known. The record has no base qualities; no much larger clone is one base away. To synthesize cDNA, template-switch 5'RACE was performed with a primer carrying a 10-nucleotide random unique molecular identifier so that each TCR transcript was tagged. Every sequencing run covered 15-18 subjects and yielded more than 160 million TCR-beta sequences. Total RNA was extracted with the RNeasy kit. TCR-beta VDJ regions were amplified with primers for the TCR constant region and the 5'RACE anchor, using the KAPA Real-time Library Amplification kit. Sample indexes and Illumina adaptors were added in a first PCR, after which library yield was increased in a second PCR. After Ampure bead purification, the TCR product of roughly 650 bp was size-selected on a 2% E-gel SizeSelection system. Library quality was checked on a Bioanalyzer, concentration was measured with Qubit, and libraries were quantified with the Kapa Library Quantification kit before pooling. An Illumina HiSeq 2500 sequenced the libraries paired-end 2 x 150 bp. To increase sequence diversity, about 23-32% phiX was spiked into each library pool. Under the source paper's analysis protocol: Quality-filtered reads were processed with the UMI-based MiGEC pipeline, which removed over 75% of raw TCR sequences during error correction. IMGT germline references were used for alignment of VDJ genes, and clonotypes were defined by a unique CDR3 amino acid sequence together with V-J genes. Clonal expansion, Shannon diversity, and CDR3 relatedness (CalcPairwiseDistances, ClusterSamples) were evaluated with VDJtools, and phylogenetic trees were built with CLCbio workbench. Using coefficient-of-variation modelling across technical triplicates, the study counted a clone as expanded if it had at least 8 unique UMIs. In TCRdb, the public reads were trimmed at Q25 with fastp and aligned with MiXCR, with productive beta chains retained. Identical CDR3 proteins give one entry, which carries the most common genes and DNA. These V and J calls rely on TCRdb rather than the paper's analysis. For this sample the table gives 55,000 to 65,000 distinct CDR3 sequences, of which around 3.6% were detected only once. Together, the top ten hold approximately 3.1% of the sample.

For unsorted PBMC libraries, 2 million PBMCs were used after storage in RNAlater at -80 degrees C until RNA extraction. The multiple sclerosis patients were enrolled in a US clinical protocol that evaluated disease progression with magnetic resonance imaging. Peripheral blood was subjected to Ficoll-Hypaque density gradient centrifugation to isolate PBMCs, which were then cryopreserved in liquid nitrogen. V gives up 4 bases and J gives up 5 bases, and the segment between their germline ends measures 16 bases. The germline V gene gives CDR1 as LGHNA and CDR2 as YSLEER. The CDR3 runs 15 amino acids, cysteine and phenylalanine included. The sequence is cut down to CDR3 DNA, 45 bases in frame from base 1.

The source material was PBMCs. The sequence was collected from a woman aged 25 to 45 with multiple sclerosis. The V and J segments used are TRBV4-3 and TRBJ2-3; matching of 6 bases hints at TRBD2 as the D gene. The CDR3 sequence is CASSLGGSGEDTQYF. The sequenced DNA: TGCGCCAGCAGCCTCGGGGGATCCGGGGAAGATACGCAGTATTTT.